Below are 4 T cell receptor beta chains sequenced from a single sample in a study of a mutant IDH1 vaccine in newly diagnosed glioma. Data came from immunoSEQ multiplex PCR; TCRdb stores just in-frame clones and leaves some out. Of about 25,000 clones in the sample, 65% to 85% were seen once. These receptors' antigens are unknown. This sample's time point: week 5, during vaccination. Each dose of the vaccine consisted of 300 ug of mutant IDH1 20-mer peptide, with topical imiquimod. The specimen comprised PBMCs, sampled from a glioma patient whose treatment included an IDH1 peptide vaccine. Receptors originate from a man between 40 and 49 years old with glioma.

The sample holds one count of this clone. J is TRBJ2-7 and V is TRBV5-5, with 8 bases fitting TRBD1. The germline V gene encodes CDR1 SGHKS and CDR2 YYEKEE (reference sequence). After removal of 4 bases from V and 1 base from J, the junction contained 7 bases not matched to a gene. The CDR3 runs to 15 residues. DNA for the CDR3: TGTGCCAGCAGCCCGACAGGGGCTGAATCCTACGAGCAGTACGTC. Translating it yields CASSPTGAESYEQYV.

The chain couples TRBV10-1 to TRBJ1-1; D is unresolved. The germline CDR1 and CDR2 sequences are WNHNN and SYGVQD (reference sequence). The germline V and J ends were trimmed by 3 bases and 8 bases, with 19 bases remaining between them. The CDR3 sequence is 15 residues long. CDR3 DNA sequence: TGCGCCAGCAGTGAATCCTCCGGGCGCCCTACCGAAGCTTTCTTT. The encoded protein is CASSESSGRPTEAFF.

The rearrangement links TRBV6-5 to TRBJ1-2, with a weak D call TRBD1 (6 bases). The V gene's germline CDR1 is MNHEY and CDR2 SVGAGI. V lost 0 bases, J lost 4 bases, and 12 bases lay in between. There are 15 residues in the CDR3. The CDR3 loop is CASSYSRGNGYGYTF. CDR3 in DNA: TGTGCCAGCAGTTACTCGAGGGGGAACGGCTATGGCTACACCTTC.

V and J are TRBV19 and TRBJ2-7; D not certain. This CDR3 contains 14 residues. V shed 5 bases and J shed 2 bases, with 13 bases lying between them. Germline CDR1 and CDR2: LNHDA and SQIVND (reference sequence). The CDR3 is CASSFAESPYEQYF. CDR3 sequence (DNA): TGTGCCAGTAGTTTTGCAGAGTCTCCCTACGAGCAGTACTTC.